The subject of this entry is one TCR beta chain. The antigen is undetermined. These data come from a study of a mutant IDH1 vaccine in newly diagnosed glioma. This CDR3 spans 15 amino acids. The germline V gene has CDR1 SGHRS and CDR2 YFSETQ. V lost 3 bases, J lost 0 bases, and 1 base stayed unmatched. Only in-frame clones appear in the TCRdb table, and some are missing; sequencing was by immunoSEQ multiplex PCR. The sample includes around 46,000 clones, roughly 73% of them seen just once. Time point meaning: week 5, during vaccination. Topical imiquimod accompanied each vaccine dose, which consisted of 300 ug of mutant IDH1 20-mer peptide. The donor cohort comprised cases of new WHO grade 3 or 4 IDH1-mutant, ATRX-lost astrocytoma. Study observations and caveats: Of all patients, roughly 93% showed vaccine-induced immune responses.

The clonotype comes from a man aged 50-60 years with glioma. The V gene is TRBV5-1, the J gene TRBJ2-3; 10 nucleotides line up with TRBD2. Sequencing was performed on PBMCs, taken from a glioma patient whose treatment included an IDH1 peptide vaccine. This CDR3 reads CASSSTSGSTDTQYF. The CDR3 nucleotides are TGCGCCAGCAGCTCGACTAGCGGGAGCACAGATACGCAGTATTTT.